This note documents a single T cell receptor (beta chain) sequence. The antigen remains unidentified. This entry comes from a study of T cell responses to AZD1222 COVID-19 vaccine. Study results and limitations: Samples come after the peak T cell response, not at day 14. The donor cohort was predominantly white British with a female majority, and clonal diversity may have been underestimated.

TCRdb's table, derived via immunoSEQ multiplex PCR, lists solely in-frame clones and lacks some. Of approximately 140,000 clones in the sample, around 93% were seen once. Trimming took 1 base from V and 4 from J, leaving 2 bases between them. In germline, CDR1 is LNHNV, CDR2 YYDKDF (reference sequence). This CDR3 has 12 residues. The material sequenced was peripheral blood, taken 28 days after the second AZD1222 dose. The rearrangement links TRBV15 to TRBJ2-1; D is uncertain. The sequence was collected from an adult who received the AZD1222 COVID-19 vaccine. Here the CDR3 reads CATSRVYNEQFF. CDR3 nucleotides: TGTGCCACCAGCAGAGTTTACAATGAGCAGTTCTTC.